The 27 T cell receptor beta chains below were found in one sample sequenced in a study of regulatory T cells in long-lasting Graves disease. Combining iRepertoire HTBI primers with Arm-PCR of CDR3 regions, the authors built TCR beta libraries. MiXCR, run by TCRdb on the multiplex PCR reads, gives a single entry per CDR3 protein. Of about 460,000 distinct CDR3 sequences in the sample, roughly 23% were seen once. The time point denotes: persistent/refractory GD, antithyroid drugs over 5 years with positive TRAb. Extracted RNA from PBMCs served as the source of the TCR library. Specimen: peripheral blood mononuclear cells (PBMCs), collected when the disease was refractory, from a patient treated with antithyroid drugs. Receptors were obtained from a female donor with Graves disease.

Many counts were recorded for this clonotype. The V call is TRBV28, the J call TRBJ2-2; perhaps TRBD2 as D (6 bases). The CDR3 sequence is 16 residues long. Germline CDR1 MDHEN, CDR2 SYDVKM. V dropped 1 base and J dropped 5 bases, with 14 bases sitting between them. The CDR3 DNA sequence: TGTGCCAGCAGTTTATTGGGGGGAGTTAGGACCGGGGAGCTGTTTTTT. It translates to CASSLLGGVRTGELFF.

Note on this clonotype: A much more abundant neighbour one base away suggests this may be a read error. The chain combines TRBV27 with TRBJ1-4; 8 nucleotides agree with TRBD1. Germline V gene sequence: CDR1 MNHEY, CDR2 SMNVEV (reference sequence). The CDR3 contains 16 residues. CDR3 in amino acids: CASSRLNRGSYERLFF. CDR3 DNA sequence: TGTGCCAGCAGTAGATTAAACAGGGGGTCGTATGAAAGACTGTTTTTT.

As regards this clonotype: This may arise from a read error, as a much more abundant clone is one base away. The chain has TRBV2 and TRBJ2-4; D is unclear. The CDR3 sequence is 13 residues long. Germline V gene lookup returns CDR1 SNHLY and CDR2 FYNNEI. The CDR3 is CASIANTKNTQYF. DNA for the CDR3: TGTGCCAGCATCGCGAATACCAAAAACACTCAGTACTTC.

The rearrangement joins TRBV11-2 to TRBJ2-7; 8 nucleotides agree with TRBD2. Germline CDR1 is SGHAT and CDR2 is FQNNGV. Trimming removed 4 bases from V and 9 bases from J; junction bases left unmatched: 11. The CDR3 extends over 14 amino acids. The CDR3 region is CASSSSGGGKGQYF. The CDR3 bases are TGTGCCAGCAGCTCCTCGGGCGGGGGGAAAGGGCAGTACTTC.

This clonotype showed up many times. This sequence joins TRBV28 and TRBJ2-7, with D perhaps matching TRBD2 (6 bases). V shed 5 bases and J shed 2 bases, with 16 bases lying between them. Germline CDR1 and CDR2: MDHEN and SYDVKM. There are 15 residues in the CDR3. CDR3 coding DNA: TGTGCCAGCAGTCCACTGGGGGGAGCACCCTACGAGCAGTACTTC. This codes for CASSPLGGAPYEQYF.

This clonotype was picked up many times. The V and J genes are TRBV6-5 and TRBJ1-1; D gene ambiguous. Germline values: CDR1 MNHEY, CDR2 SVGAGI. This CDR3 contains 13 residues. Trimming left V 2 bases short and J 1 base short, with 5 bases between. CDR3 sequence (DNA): TGTGCCAGCAGTTACGAACGGAACACTGAAGCTTTCTTT. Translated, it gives CASSYERNTEAFF.

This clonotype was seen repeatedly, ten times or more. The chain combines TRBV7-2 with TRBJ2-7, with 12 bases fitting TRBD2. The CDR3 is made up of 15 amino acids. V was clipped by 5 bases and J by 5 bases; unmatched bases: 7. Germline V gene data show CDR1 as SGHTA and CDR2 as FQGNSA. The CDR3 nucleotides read TGTGCCAGCAGCCTTAACCTAGCGGGGGGGAACGAGCAGTACTTC. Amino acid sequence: CASSLNLAGGNEQYF. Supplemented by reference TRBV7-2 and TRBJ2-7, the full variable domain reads GAGVSQSPSNKVTEKGKDVELRCDPISGHTALYWYRQSLGQGLEFLIYFQGNSAPDKSGLPSDRFSAERTGGSVSTLTIQRTQQEDSAVYLCASSLNLAGGNEQYFGPGTRLTVT.

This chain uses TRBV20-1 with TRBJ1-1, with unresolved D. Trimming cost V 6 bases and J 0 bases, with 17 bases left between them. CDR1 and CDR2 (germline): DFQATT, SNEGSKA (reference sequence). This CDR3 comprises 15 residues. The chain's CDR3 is CSALRTGGLNTEAFF. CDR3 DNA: TGCAGTGCCCTACGGACGGGAGGATTGAACACTGAAGCTTTCTTT.

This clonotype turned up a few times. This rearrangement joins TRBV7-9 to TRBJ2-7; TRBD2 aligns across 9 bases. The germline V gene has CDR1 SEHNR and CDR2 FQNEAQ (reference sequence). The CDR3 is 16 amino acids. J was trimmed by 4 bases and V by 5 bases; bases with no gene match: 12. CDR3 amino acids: CASSRGGGSGGYEQYF. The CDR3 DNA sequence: TGTGCCAGCAGCCGAGGGGGAGGGAGCGGGGGGTACGAGCAGTACTTC.

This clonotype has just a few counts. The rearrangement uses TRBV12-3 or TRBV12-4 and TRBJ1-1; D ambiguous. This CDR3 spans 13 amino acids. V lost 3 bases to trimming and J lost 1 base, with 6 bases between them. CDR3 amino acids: CASSFFKNTEAFF. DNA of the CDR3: TGTGCCAGCAGTTTTTTTAAGAACACTGAAGCTTTCTTT.

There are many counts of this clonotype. CDR3 sequence reads: CASSLSRASPYEQYF. The CDR3 DNA follows: TGTGCCAGCAGTTTATCCAGGGCTTCCCCCTACGAGCAGTACTTC. The rearrangement links TRBV28 to TRBJ2-7; weak D call: TRBD1 (5 bases). Trimming stripped 1 base from V and 2 bases from J, with 12 bases between. Germline V gives CDR1 MDHEN, CDR2 SYDVKM. The CDR3 is 15 residues long. Complete variable domain (other parts from reference TRBV28 and TRBJ2-7): DVKVTQSSRYLVKRTGEKVFLECVQDMDHENMFWYRQDPGLGLRLIYFSYDVKMKEKGDIPEGYSVSREKKERFSLILESASTNQTSMYLCASSLSRASPYEQYFGPGTRLTVT.

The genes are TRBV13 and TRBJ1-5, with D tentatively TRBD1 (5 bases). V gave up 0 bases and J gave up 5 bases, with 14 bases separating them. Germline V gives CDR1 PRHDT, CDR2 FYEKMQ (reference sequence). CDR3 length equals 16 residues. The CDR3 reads CASSLGGSGRHQPQHF. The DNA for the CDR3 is TGTGCCAGCAGCTTAGGGGGTTCAGGGCGCCATCAGCCCCAGCATTTT.

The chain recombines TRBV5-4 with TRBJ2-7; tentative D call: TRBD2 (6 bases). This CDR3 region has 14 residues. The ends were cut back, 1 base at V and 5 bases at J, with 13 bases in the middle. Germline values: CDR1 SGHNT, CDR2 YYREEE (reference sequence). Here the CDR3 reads CASSLMEGSNEQYF. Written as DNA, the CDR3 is TGTGCCAGCAGCTTGATGGAGGGCAGCAACGAGCAGTACTTC.

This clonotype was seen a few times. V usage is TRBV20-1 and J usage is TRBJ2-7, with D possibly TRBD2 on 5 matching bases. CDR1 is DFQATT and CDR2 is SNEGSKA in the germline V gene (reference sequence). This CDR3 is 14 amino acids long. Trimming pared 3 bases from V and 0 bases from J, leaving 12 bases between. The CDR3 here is CSASLPSPSYEQYF. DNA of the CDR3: TGCAGTGCTAGTCTTCCTAGCCCCTCCTACGAGCAGTACTTC.

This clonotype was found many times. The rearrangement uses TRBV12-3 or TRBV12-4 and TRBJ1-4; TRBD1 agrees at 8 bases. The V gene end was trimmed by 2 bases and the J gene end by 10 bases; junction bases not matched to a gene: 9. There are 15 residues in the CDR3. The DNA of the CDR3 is TGTGCCAGCAGTTTATTGGGGACAGGCAGGGGAAAACTGTTTTTT. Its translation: CASSLLGTGRGKLFF.

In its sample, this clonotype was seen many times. The CDR3 coding sequence is TGTGCCACCAGCAGACAGGGAGGTGAAAAACTGTTTTTT. As protein: CATSRQGGEKLFF. V is TRBV15 and J is TRBJ1-4; D might be TRBD1 (5 bases). Germline CDR1 is LNHNV and CDR2 is YYDKDF (reference sequence). The CDR3 is made up of 13 amino acids. The germline V and J ends were trimmed by 2 bases and 7 bases, with 8 bases remaining between them. Combining the CDR3 with reference TRBV15 and TRBJ1-4 gives the whole variable domain DAMVIQNPRYQVTQFGKPVTLSCSQTLNHNVMYWYQQKSSQAPKLLFHYYDKDFNNEADTPDNFQSRRPNTSFCFLDIRSPGLGDTAMYLCATSRQGGEKLFFGSGTQLSVL.

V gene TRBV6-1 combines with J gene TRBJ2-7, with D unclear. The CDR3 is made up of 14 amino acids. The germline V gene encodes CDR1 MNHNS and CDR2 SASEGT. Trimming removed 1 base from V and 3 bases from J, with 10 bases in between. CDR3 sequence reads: CASSEVKGYYEQYF. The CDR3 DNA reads TGTGCCAGCAGTGAAGTCAAGGGTTACTACGAGCAGTACTTC.

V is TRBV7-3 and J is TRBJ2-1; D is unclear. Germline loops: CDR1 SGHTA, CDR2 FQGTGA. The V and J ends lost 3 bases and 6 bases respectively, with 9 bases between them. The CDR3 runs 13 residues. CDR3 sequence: CASSFGSLNEQFF. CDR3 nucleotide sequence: TGTGCCAGCAGCTTTGGAAGTCTCAATGAGCAGTTCTTC.

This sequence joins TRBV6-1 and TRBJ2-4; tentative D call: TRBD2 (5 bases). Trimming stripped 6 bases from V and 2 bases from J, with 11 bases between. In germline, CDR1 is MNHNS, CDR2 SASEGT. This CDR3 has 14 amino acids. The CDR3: CASRPAGTKNIQYF. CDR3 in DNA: TGTGCCAGCAGACCGGCGGGTACCAAAAACATTCAGTACTTC.

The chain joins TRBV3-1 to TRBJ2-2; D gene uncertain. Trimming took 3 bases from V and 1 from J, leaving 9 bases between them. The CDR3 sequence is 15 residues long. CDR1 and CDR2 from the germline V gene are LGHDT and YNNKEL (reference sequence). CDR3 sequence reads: CASSQVPLNTGELFF. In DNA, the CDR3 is TGTGCCAGCAGCCAGGTCCCCCTGAACACCGGGGAGCTGTTTTTT.

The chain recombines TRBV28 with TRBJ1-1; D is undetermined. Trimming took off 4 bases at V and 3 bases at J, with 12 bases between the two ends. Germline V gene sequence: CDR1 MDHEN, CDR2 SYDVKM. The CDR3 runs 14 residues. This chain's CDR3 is CASSYLWADTEAFF. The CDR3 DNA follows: TGTGCCAGCAGTTACCTCTGGGCGGACACTGAAGCTTTCTTT.

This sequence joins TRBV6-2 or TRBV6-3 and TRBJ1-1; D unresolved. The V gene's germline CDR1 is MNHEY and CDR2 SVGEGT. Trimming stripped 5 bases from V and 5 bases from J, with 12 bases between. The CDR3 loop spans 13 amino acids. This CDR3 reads CASSQRGETEAFF. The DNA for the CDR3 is TGTGCCAGCAGTCAACGTGGAGAAACTGAAGCTTTCTTT.

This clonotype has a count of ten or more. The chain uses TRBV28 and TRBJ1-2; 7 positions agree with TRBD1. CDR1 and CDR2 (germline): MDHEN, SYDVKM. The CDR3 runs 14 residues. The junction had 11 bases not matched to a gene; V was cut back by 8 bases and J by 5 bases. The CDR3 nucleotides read TGTGCCAGCTCGCAGGGGGGAGTCTGGTATGGCTACACCTTC. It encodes CASSQGGVWYGYTF.

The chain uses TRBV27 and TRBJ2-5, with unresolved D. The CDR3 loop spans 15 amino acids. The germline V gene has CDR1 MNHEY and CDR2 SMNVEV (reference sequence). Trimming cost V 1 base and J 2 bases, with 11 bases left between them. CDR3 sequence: CASSLWSGVQETQYF. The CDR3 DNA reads TGTGCCAGCAGTTTATGGTCCGGCGTGCAAGAGACCCAGTACTTC.

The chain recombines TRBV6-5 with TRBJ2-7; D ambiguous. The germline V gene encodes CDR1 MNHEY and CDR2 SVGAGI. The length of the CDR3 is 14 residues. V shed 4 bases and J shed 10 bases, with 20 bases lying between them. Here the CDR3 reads CASSSFGRAHFQYF. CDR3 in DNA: TGTGCCAGCAGTTCTTTTGGGCGAGCCCACTTCCAGTACTTC.

This CDR3 reads CASSSGTGSFEQYF. In DNA, the CDR3 is TGTGCCAGCAGCTCCGGGACAGGTTCTTTCGAGCAGTACTTC. V gene TRBV7-9 combines with J gene TRBJ2-7, with 8 bases lining up with TRBD1. CDR1 and CDR2 from the germline V gene are SEHNR and FQNEAQ (reference sequence). The CDR3 sequence is 14 residues long. J gave up 6 bases and V 4 bases, and 8 bases lay outside the gene matches.

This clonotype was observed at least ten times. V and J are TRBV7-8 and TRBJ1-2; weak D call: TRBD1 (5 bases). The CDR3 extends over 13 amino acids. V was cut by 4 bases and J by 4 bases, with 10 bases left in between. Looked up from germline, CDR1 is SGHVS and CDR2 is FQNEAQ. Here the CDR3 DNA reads TGTGCCAGCAGCTCCTTGGGACTCTATGGCTACACCTTC. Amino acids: CASSSLGLYGYTF.